Shown below are 30 T cell receptor beta chains from a single sample sequenced in a study of CD8+ T cells in alopecia areata. The treatment denotes: oral pan-JAK inhibitor, 5-10 mg twice daily. Extraction and reverse transcription of RNA yielded cDNA as the sequencing template. Produced via immunoSEQ multiplex PCR; TCRdb's table is partial and in-frame only. The sample lists 150,000 to 200,000 clones; 60% were seen once. The source material was CD4+ T cells sorted from blood, sampled at week 24, from a patient treated with tofacitinib. The receptor source for this set is a human donor with alopecia areata.

This clone was detected a few times. The V and J genes are TRBV7-6 and TRBJ2-5; 7 bases fit TRBD2. The J segment lost 5 bases and the V segment lost 5 bases, leaving 11 bases of the junction unmatched. Germline V gene lookup returns CDR1 SGHVS and CDR2 FNYEAQ. The CDR3 length is 15 residues. In DNA, the CDR3 is TGTGCCAGCAGCCAATCCGGTCCCGGGAGGGAGACCCAGTACTTC. It translates to CASSQSGPGRETQYF.

This sequence joins TRBV9 and TRBJ1-1; tentatively, D is TRBD1 (5 bases). CDR1 SGDLS and CDR2 YYNGEE come from the germline V gene. The CDR3 extends over 15 amino acids. V was trimmed by 0 bases and J by 4 bases, leaving 13 bases between them. The CDR3 reads CASSVESGTGTEAFF. The CDR3 DNA reads as TGTGCCAGCAGCGTAGAGTCGGGGACGGGCACTGAAGCTTTCTTT.

The J gene is TRBJ2-4, the V gene TRBV29-1, with 8 bases that match TRBD2. This CDR3 has 16 residues. Germline trimming cut 5 bases from V and 0 bases from J; bases unmatched to any gene: 9. Per germline, CDR1 SQVTM and CDR2 ANQGSEA. CDR3 DNA sequence: TGCAGCGTTAAACCAGGGGCGGGAGGAGCCAAAAACATTCAGTACTTC. This gives the protein CSVKPGAGGAKNIQYF.

The chain joins TRBV29-1 to TRBJ1-4; 7 nucleotides line up with TRBD1. Germline-derived CDR1 and CDR2 are SQVTM and ANQGSEA. V lost 4 bases, J lost 7 bases, and 12 bases stayed unmatched. The CDR3 totals 15 residues. The CDR3 coding sequence is TGCAGCGTTGCGGTTGTCGGGGCAGGGGGTGAAAAACTGTTTTTT. It specifies CSVAVVGAGGEKLFF.

The chain is built from TRBV30 and TRBJ1-5; D possibly corresponds to TRBD1 (5 bases). CDR1 is GTSNPN and CDR2 is SVGIG in the germline V gene (reference sequence). Trimming stripped 2 bases from V and 5 bases from J, with 10 bases between. The CDR3 is 13 residues long. CDR3 amino acids: CAWSFREHQPQHF. CDR3 coding DNA: TGTGCCTGGAGTTTCAGGGAGCATCAGCCCCAGCATTTT. Drawing the rest from reference TRBV30 and TRBJ1-5, the complete variable domain is SQTIHQWPATLVQPVGSPLSLECTVEGTSNPNLYWYRQAAGRGLQLLFYSVGIGQISSEVPQNLSASRPQDRQFILSSKKLLLSDSGFYLCAWSFREHQPQHFGDGTRLSIL.

The chain carries TRBV19 and TRBJ1-2; a possible D gene is TRBD1 (6 bases). The germline V gene has CDR1 LNHDA and CDR2 SQIVND (reference sequence). V was shortened by 4 bases and J by 4 bases, with 16 bases between the two germline ends. The length of the CDR3 is 15 residues. CDR3 protein: CASSTAPGTLYGYTF. The CDR3 DNA reads as TGTGCCAGTAGTACCGCCCCCGGGACACTCTATGGCTACACCTTC.

This clone came up a few times. This chain connects TRBV27 to TRBJ2-6; D call uncertain. The CDR3 length is 17 residues. Trimming left V 2 bases short and J 2 bases short, with 13 bases between. CDR1 and CDR2 from the germline V gene are MNHEY and SMNVEV (reference sequence). CDR3 protein: CASSLKSPRAGANVLTF. DNA for the CDR3: TGTGCCAGCAGTTTAAAGTCCCCCCGGGCTGGGGCCAACGTCCTGACTTTC.

This clone has a single count. The V call is TRBV29-1, the J call TRBJ1-2; maybe TRBD1 (6 bases). Trimming cost V 6 bases and J 3 bases, with 11 bases left between them. Germline CDR1 is SQVTM and CDR2 is ANQGSEA. CDR3 length: 12 residues. The CDR3 is CSVAGQHYGYTF. CDR3 nucleotide sequence: TGCAGCGTCGCTGGACAGCACTATGGCTACACCTTC.

The chain joins TRBV15 to TRBJ1-2; 8 nucleotides align to TRBD1. Per germline, CDR1 LNHNV and CDR2 YYDKDF (reference sequence). This CDR3 has 16 residues. Unmatched junction bases numbered 11, after V lost 2 bases and J lost 6 bases. CDR3 coding DNA: TGTGCCACCAGCAGACCCAGTGGACAGGGTCAAAATGGCTACACCTTC. It is translated as CATSRPSGQGQNGYTF.

The rearrangement uses TRBV29-1 and TRBJ2-2; D not resolved. The CDR3 totals 13 residues. V lost 3 bases and J lost 8, with 13 bases in between. The germline V gene has CDR1 SQVTM and CDR2 ANQGSEA. CDR3 in amino acids: CSVEYHSRGELFF. As DNA, the CDR3 is TGCAGCGTTGAGTACCATTCGCGGGGGGAGCTGTTTTTT.

This chain uses TRBV15 with TRBJ2-1; D perhaps matches TRBD1 (5 bases). CDR3 length equals 14 residues. V was pared by 1 base and J by 4 bases, with 8 bases between. Germline V gene data show CDR1 as LNHNV and CDR2 as YYDKDF (reference sequence). The CDR3 coding sequence is TGTGCCACCAGCAGAGGGGGCCCTTACAATGAGCAGTTCTTC. It encodes CATSRGGPYNEQFF.

This clone occurred a few times. V gene TRBV27 combines with J gene TRBJ2-3; no clear D gene. The length of the CDR3 is 13 residues. Trimming took off 0 bases at V and 3 bases at J, with 4 bases between the two ends. Looked up from germline, CDR1 is MNHEY and CDR2 is SMNVEV (reference sequence). The CDR3: CASSLSKTDTQYF. CDR3 in DNA: TGTGCCAGCAGTTTATCGAAGACAGATACGCAGTATTTT.

The chain couples TRBV6-5 to TRBJ1-6, with 7 bases fitting TRBD1. There are 15 residues in the CDR3. V was clipped by 4 bases and J by 8 bases; unmatched bases: 8. CDR1 and CDR2 from the germline V gene are MNHEY and SVGAGI. The CDR3 here is CASSWTQGGDSPLHF. The CDR3 coding sequence is TGTGCCAGCAGTTGGACTCAAGGGGGCGATTCACCCCTCCACTTT.

The chain combines TRBV13 with TRBJ2-1, with D maybe TRBD2 (5 bases). This CDR3 contains 15 residues. V lost 1 base, J lost 9 bases, and 16 bases lay in between. The germline gives CDR1 PRHDT, CDR2 FYEKMQ (reference sequence). In DNA form, the CDR3 reads TGTGCCAGCAGCTTAGACACTCCGGGGAGAGGTGAGCAGTTCTTC. Encoded protein: CASSLDTPGRGEQFF.

J is TRBJ2-3 and V is TRBV29-1; 8 nucleotides match TRBD1. V shed 3 bases, J shed 6 bases, and the junction held 11 bases outside the gene matches. This CDR3 region has 15 residues. Germline V gives CDR1 SQVTM, CDR2 ANQGSEA. The CDR3 loop reads CSVEQSDRALDTQYF. DNA for the CDR3: TGCAGCGTTGAGCAGTCGGACAGGGCCCTCGATACGCAGTATTTT.

The V gene is TRBV30, the J gene TRBJ1-5; D is undetermined. Trimming left V 0 bases short and J 7 bases short, with 10 bases between. The CDR3 runs 13 residues. Germline V gives CDR1 GTSNPN, CDR2 SVGIG (reference sequence). In DNA form, the CDR3 reads TGTGCCTGGAGTGTATCGGGGTGGCAGCCCCAGCATTTT. As protein: CAWSVSGWQPQHF. Variable domain in full (rest from reference TRBV30 and TRBJ1-5): SQTIHQWPATLVQPVGSPLSLECTVEGTSNPNLYWYRQAAGRGLQLLFYSVGIGQISSEVPQNLSASRPQDRQFILSSKKLLLSDSGFYLCAWSVSGWQPQHFGDGTRLSIL.

This clone was picked up one time. This chain uses TRBV25-1 with TRBJ2-1, with D maybe TRBD2 (5 bases). This CDR3 has 13 residues. The ends were cut back, 4 bases at V and 5 bases at J, with 9 bases in the middle. The germline V gene encodes CDR1 MGHDK and CDR2 SYGVNS. CDR3 in amino acids: CASSGGRDNEQFF. CDR3 in DNA: TGTGCCAGCAGTGGTGGGCGGGACAATGAGCAGTTCTTC.

The chain employs TRBV29-1 and TRBJ1-1, with D maybe TRBD1 (5 bases). Germline V CDR1 and CDR2: SQVTM, ANQGSEA. The length of the CDR3 is 12 residues. V was clipped by 6 bases and J by 1 base, with 9 bases between them. For the CDR3, the DNA is TGCAGCGTGGGGGGGGAGAACACTGAAGCTTTCTTT. This encodes CSVGGENTEAFF.

This clone was picked up a small number of times. The chain recombines TRBV7-2 with TRBJ2-7, with 7 positions matching TRBD1. CDR3 length: 15 amino acids. Germline V gene sequence: CDR1 SGHTA, CDR2 FQGNSA. The trim removed 5 bases at V and 0 bases at J, leaving 7 bases unmatched. This CDR3 is CASSPGTEISYEQYF. The CDR3 coding sequence is TGTGCCAGCAGCCCGGGGACAGAGATCTCCTACGAGCAGTACTTC.

This clone occurred a few times. The V gene is TRBV29-1, the J gene TRBJ2-2, with D maybe TRBD2 (6 bases). This CDR3 has 13 residues. In germline, CDR1 is SQVTM, CDR2 ANQGSEA. With 6 bases removed from V and 2 bases from J, the gap between germline ends came to 10 bases. CDR3 DNA: TGCAGCGTGGGAGGATCTAACACCGGGGAGCTGTTTTTT. It translates to CSVGGSNTGELFF.

The V call is TRBV29-1, the J call TRBJ1-4, with TRBD1 matching 10 bases. The germline gives CDR1 SQVTM, CDR2 ANQGSEA. The V gene end was trimmed by 5 bases and the J gene end by 7 bases; junction bases not matched to a gene: 4. The CDR3 contains 13 residues. CDR3 sequence reads: CSVRQGAGEKLFF. The CDR3 bases are TGCAGCGTTCGACAGGGGGCAGGTGAAAAACTGTTTTTT.

V gene TRBV29-1 combines with J gene TRBJ1-2; D not certain. Per germline, CDR1 SQVTM and CDR2 ANQGSEA. With 3 bases removed from V and 1 base from J, the gap between germline ends came to 9 bases. This CDR3 is 13 amino acids long. The CDR3 DNA reads TGCAGCGTTGATTCCGGAATTAACTATGGCTACACCTTC. This encodes CSVDSGINYGYTF.

The rearrangement uses TRBV27 and TRBJ1-1; TRBD1 matches 8 bases. V lost 4 bases to trimming and J lost 4 bases; unmatched junction nucleotides: 5. The CDR3 spans 14 residues. CDR1 is MNHEY and CDR2 is SMNVEV in the germline V gene (reference sequence). The CDR3 reads CASSSYRGTTEAFF. The CDR3 DNA reads as TGTGCCAGCAGTTCGTACAGGGGGACCACTGAAGCTTTCTTT.

J is TRBJ1-6 and V is TRBV7-2; a weak D match, TRBD1 (6 bases). Germline V CDR1 and CDR2: SGHTA, FQGNSA. The CDR3 length is 13 residues. V shed 1 base and J shed 14 bases, with 12 bases lying between them. The CDR3 spells CASSLVGQSALHF. CDR3 DNA: TGTGCCAGCAGCTTAGTAGGACAGTCTGCCCTCCACTTT.

J is TRBJ2-2 and V is TRBV29-1; D is perhaps TRBD1 (5 bases). Germline CDR1 is SQVTM and CDR2 is ANQGSEA. Trimming pared 7 bases from V and 0 bases from J, leaving 12 bases between. The CDR3 spans 14 residues. The CDR3 sequence is CSGRQNPNTGELFF. Written as DNA, the CDR3 is TGCAGCGGGAGACAGAATCCGAACACCGGGGAGCTGTTTTTT.

V usage is TRBV25-1 and J usage is TRBJ1-3; 7 bases match TRBD1. V was clipped by 1 base and J by 2 bases; unmatched bases: 5. This CDR3 is 16 amino acids long. CDR1 and CDR2 (germline): MGHDK, SYGVNS. CDR3 DNA: TGTGCCAGCAGTGAATCCGTGACAGGGCCTGGAAACACCATATATTTT. This codes for CASSESVTGPGNTIYF.

In its sample, this clone was seen a few times. In the same sample, other DNA sequences code for this CDR3. The chain has TRBV5-1 and TRBJ2-3; 8 bases are shared with TRBD1. Germline loops: CDR1 SGHRS, CDR2 YFSETQ. The CDR3 has 14 amino acids. V shed 4 bases, J shed 4 bases, and the junction held 5 bases outside the gene matches. The CDR3 protein is CASSLGQGADTQYF. CDR3 DNA: TGCGCCAGCAGCCTAGGACAGGGAGCAGATACGCAGTATTTT.

The CDR3 DNA reads as TGCGCCAGACGGGACAGCGGATACGCTAACTATGGCTACACCTTC. Residues: CARRDSGYANYGYTF. This chain links TRBV23-1 with TRBJ1-2, with 7 nucleotides matching TRBD1. TRBV23-1 belongs to the ORF category, with a function that is uncertain. The CDR3 is 15 residues long. The V gene end was trimmed by 9 bases and the J gene end by 0 bases; junction bases not matched to a gene: 10.

Regarding this clone: The same CDR3 arises from other DNA sequences in this sample as well. The chain joins TRBV29-1 to TRBJ1-5, with no clear D. Trimming took 4 bases from V and 3 from J, leaving 7 bases between them. The CDR3 covers 12 residues. Germline loops: CDR1 SQVTM, CDR2 ANQGSEA. The CDR3 sequence: CSVGQANQPQHF. CDR3 nucleotide sequence: TGCAGCGTTGGGCAGGCCAATCAGCCCCAGCATTTT. Variable domain in full (rest from reference TRBV29-1 and TRBJ1-5): SAVISQKPSRDICQRGTSLTIQCQVDSQVTMMFWYRQQPGQSLTLIATANQGSEATYESGFVIDKFPISRPNLTFSTLTVSNMSPEDSSIYLCSVGQANQPQHFGDGTRLSIL.

The V and J genes are TRBV18 and TRBJ1-4; D remains ambiguous. From germline, CDR1 is KGHSH and CDR2 LQKENI. V was cut by 3 bases and J by 3 bases, with 11 bases left in between. The CDR3 consists of 15 residues. CDR3 loop: CASSPERVANEKLFF. CDR3 DNA sequence: TGTGCCAGCTCACCGGAACGGGTGGCTAATGAAAAACTGTTTTTT. Full variable domain (missing parts from reference TRBV18 and TRBJ1-4): NAGVMQNPRHLVRRRGQEARLRCSPMKGHSHVYWYRQLPEEGLKFMVYLQKENIIDESGMPKERFSAEFPKEGPSILRIQQVVRGDSAAYFCASSPERVANEKLFFGSGTQLSVL.